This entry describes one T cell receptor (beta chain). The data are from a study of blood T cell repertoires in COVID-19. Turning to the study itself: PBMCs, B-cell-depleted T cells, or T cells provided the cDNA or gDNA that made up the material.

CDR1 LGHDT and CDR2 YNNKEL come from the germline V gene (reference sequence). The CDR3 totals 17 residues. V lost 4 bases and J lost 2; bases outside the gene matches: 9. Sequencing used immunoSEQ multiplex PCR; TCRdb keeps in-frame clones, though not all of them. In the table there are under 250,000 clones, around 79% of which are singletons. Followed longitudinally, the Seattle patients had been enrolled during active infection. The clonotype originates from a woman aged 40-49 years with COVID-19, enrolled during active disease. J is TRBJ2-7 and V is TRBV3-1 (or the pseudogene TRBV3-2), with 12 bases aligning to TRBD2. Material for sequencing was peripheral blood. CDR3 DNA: TGTGCCAGCAGCCCTCCCGCGGGACTAGCGGGTGCCTACGAGCAGTACTTC. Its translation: CASSPPAGLAGAYEQYF.